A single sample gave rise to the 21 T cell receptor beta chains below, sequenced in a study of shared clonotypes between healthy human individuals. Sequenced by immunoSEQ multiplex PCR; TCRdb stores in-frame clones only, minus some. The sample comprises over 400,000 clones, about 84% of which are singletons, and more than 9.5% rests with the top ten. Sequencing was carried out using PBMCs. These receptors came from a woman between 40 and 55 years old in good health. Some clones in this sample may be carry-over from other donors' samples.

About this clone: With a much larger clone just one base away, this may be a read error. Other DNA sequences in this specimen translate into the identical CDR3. DNA of the CDR3: TGTGCCAGCAGCGTAGGGGGGGACACTGAAGCTTTCTTT. The encoded protein is CASSVGGDTEAFF. The chain has TRBV9 and TRBJ1-1; possible D gene TRBD1, 5 bases. Germline CDR1 and CDR2: SGDLS and YYNGEE. V gave up 0 bases and J gave up 3 bases, with 6 bases separating them. The CDR3 contains 13 residues.

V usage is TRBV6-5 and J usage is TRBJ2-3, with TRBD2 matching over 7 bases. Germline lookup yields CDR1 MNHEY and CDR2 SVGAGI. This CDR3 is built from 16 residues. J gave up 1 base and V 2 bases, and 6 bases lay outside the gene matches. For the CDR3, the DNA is TGTGCCAGCAGTTACAAGCGGGGATACGGCACAGATACGCAGTATTTT. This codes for CASSYKRGYGTDTQYF.

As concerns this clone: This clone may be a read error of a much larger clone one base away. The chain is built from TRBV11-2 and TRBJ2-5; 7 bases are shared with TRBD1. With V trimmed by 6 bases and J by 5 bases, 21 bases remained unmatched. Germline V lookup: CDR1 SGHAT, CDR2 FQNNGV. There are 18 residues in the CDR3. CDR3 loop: CASSPTPTGTVIEETQYF. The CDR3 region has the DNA TGTGCCAGCAGTCCGACGCCCACCGGGACAGTCATTGAGGAGACCCAGTACTTC.

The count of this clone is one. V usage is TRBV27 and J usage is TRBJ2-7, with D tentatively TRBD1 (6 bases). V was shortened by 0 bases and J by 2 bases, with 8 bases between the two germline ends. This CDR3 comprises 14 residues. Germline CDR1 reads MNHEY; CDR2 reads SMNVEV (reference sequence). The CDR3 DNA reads TGTGCCAGCAGTTTATCTTGGACAGCCTACGAGCAGTACTTC. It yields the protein CASSLSWTAYEQYF.

The CDR3 region is CASIPKEGAGELFF. In DNA form, the CDR3 reads TGTGCCAGCATTCCCAAGGAGGGGGCCGGGGAGCTGTTTTTT. The chain links TRBV6-5 to TRBJ2-2; possibly TRBD1 or TRBD2 for D (6 bases each). The CDR3 is 14 residues long. Germline V gene lookup returns CDR1 MNHEY and CDR2 SVGAGI. V lost 7 bases and J lost 6, with 15 bases in between.

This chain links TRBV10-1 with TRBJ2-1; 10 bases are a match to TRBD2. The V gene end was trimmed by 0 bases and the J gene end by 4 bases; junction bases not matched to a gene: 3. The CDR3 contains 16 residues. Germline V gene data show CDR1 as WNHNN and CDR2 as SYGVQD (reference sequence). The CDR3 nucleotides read TGCGCCAGCAGTGAGTCAGCGGGAGGGTGGTACAATGAGCAGTTCTTC. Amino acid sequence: CASSESAGGWYNEQFF.

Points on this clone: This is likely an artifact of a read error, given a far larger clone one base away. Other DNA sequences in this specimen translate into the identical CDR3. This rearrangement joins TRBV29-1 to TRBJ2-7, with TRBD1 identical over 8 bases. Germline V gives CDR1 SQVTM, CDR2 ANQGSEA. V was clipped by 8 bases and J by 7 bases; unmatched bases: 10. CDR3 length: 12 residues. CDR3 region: CSTKGQGSEQYF. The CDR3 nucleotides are TGCAGCACCAAAGGACAGGGCAGTGAGCAGTACTTC.

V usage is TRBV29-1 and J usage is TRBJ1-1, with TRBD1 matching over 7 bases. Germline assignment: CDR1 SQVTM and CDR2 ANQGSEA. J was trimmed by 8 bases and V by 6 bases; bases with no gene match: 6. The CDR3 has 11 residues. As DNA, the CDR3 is TGCAGCGTGGGACAGCTGGGGGAAGCTTTCTTT. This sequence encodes CSVGQLGEAFF.

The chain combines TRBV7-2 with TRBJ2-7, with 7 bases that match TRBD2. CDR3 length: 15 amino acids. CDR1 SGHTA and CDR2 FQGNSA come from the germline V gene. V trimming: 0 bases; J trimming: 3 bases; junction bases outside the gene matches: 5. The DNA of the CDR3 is TGTGCCAGCAGCTTAGCGGCTAGCGGAGACTACGAGCAGTACTTC. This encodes CASSLAASGDYEQYF.

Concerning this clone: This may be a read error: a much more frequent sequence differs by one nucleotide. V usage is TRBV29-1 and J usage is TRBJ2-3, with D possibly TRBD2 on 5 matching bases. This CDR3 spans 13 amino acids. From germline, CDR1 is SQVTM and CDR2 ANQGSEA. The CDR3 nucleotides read TGCAGCGCCAGCGGACCGAGCACAGATACGCAGTGTTTT. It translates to CSASGPSTDTQCF.

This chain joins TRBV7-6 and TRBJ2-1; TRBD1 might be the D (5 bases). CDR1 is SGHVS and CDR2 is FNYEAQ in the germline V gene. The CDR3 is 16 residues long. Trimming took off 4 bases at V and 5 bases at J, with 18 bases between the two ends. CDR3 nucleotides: TGTGCCAGCAGCTCCAAGCGCGCAGGACAAAACAATGAGCAGTTCTTC. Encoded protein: CASSSKRAGQNNEQFF.

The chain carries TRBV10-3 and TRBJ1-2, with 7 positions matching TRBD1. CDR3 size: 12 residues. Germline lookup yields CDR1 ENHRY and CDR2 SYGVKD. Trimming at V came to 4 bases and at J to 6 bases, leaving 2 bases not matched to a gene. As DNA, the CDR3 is TGTGCCATCAGTGCCACAGGGGATGGCTACACCTTC. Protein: CAISATGDGYTF.

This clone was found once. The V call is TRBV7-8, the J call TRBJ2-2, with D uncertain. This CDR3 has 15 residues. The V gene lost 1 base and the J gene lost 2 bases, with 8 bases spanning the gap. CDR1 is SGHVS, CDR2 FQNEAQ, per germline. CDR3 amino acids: CASSLEGLNTGELFF. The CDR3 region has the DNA TGTGCCAGCAGCTTAGAAGGATTAAACACCGGGGAGCTGTTTTTT. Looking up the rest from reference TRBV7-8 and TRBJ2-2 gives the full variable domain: GAGVSQSPRYKVAKRGQDVALRCDPISGHVSLFWYQQALGQGPEFLTYFQNEAQLDKSGLPSDRFFAERPEGSVSTLKIQRTQQEDSAVYLCASSLEGLNTGELFFGEGSRLTVL.

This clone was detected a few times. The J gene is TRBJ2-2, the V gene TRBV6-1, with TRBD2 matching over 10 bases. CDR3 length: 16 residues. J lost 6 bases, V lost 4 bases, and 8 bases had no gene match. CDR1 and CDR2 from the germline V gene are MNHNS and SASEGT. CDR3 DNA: TGTGCCAGCAGTGCACAACCGGGACTAGCGTCCGGGGAGCTGTTTTTT. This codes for CASSAQPGLASGELFF.

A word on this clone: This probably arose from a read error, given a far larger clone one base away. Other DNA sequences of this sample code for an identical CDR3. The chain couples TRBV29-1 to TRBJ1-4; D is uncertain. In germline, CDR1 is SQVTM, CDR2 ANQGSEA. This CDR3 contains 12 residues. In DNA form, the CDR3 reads TGCAGCGCTGGGTGGGCGGGTGAAAAATTGTTTTTT. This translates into CSAGWAGEKLFF.

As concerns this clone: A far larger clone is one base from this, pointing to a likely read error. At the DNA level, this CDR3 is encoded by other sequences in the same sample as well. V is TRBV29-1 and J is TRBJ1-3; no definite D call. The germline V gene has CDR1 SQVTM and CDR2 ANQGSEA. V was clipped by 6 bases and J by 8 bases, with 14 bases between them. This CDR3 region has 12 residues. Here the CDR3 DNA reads TGCAGCGTCGAATCCGGCGTGGACACCATATATTTT. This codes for CSVESGVDTIYF.

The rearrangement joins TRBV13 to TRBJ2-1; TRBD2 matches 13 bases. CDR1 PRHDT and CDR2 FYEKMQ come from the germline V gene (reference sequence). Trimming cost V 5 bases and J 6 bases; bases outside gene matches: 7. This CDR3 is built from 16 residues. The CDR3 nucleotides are TGTGCCAGCAGCATACCGGGACTAGCGGGAAGCAATGAGCAGTTCTTC. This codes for CASSIPGLAGSNEQFF.

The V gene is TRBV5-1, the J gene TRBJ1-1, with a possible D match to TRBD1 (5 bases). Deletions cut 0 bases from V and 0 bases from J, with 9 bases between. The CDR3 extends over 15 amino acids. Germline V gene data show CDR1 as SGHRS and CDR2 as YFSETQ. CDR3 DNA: TGCGCCAGCAGCTTGGGGGGGTTGATGAACACTGAAGCTTTCTTT. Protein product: CASSLGGLMNTEAFF.

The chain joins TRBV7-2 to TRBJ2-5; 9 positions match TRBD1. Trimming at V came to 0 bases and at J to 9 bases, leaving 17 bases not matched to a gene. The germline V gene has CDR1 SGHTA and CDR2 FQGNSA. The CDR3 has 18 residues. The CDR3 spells CASSLAGPGQGPWGAQYF. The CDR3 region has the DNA TGTGCCAGCAGCTTAGCGGGTCCGGGACAGGGACCTTGGGGGGCCCAGTACTTC.

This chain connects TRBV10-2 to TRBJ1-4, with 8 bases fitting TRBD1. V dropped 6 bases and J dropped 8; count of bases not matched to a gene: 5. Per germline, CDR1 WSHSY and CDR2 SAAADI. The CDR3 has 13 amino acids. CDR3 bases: TGCGCCAGCAGCCCAGGGGGCCACGAAAAACTGTTTTTT. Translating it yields CASSPGGHEKLFF.

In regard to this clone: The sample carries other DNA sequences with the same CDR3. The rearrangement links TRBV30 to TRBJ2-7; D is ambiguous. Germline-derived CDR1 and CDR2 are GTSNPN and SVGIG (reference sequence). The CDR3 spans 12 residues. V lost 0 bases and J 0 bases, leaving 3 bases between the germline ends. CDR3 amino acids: CAWSVSSYEQYF. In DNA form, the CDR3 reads TGTGCCTGGAGTGTGAGCTCCTACGAGCAGTACTTC.